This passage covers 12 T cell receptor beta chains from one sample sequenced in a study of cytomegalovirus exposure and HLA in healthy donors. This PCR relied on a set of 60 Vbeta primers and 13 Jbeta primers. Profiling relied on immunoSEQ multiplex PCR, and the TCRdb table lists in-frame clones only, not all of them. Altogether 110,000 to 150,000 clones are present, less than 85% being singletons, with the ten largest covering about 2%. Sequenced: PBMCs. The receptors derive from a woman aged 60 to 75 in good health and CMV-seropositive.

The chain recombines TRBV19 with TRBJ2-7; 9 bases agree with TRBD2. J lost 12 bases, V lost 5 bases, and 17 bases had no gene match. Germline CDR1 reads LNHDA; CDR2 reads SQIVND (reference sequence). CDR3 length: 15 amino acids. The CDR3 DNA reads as TGTGCCAGTAGTTCGGAGCCGGGACTAGCCACGGGGACGTACTTC. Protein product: CASSSEPGLATGTYF.

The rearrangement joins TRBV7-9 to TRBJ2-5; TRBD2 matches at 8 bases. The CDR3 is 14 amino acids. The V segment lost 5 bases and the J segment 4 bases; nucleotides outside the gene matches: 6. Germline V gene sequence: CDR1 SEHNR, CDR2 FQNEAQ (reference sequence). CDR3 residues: CASSPGTRGETQYF. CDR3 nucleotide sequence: TGTGCCAGCAGCCCCGGGACTAGGGGAGAGACCCAGTACTTC.

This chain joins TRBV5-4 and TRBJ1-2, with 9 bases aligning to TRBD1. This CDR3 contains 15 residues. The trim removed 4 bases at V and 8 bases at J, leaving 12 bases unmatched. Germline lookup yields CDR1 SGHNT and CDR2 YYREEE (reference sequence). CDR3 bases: TGTGCCAGCAGCCGAGTGACCGGGACAGGGCAGGGCTACACCTTC. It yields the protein CASSRVTGTGQGYTF.

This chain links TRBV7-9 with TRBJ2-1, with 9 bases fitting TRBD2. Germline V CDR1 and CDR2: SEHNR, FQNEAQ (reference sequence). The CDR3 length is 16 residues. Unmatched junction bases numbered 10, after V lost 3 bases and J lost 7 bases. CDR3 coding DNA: TGTGCCAGCAGCTTTTGGGCGGGAGGGCCCCGGAATGAGCAGTTCTTC. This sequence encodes CASSFWAGGPRNEQFF.

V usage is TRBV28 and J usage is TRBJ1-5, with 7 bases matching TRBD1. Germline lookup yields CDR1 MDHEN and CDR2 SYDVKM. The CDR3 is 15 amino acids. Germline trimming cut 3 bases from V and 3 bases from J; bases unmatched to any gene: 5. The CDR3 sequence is CASSLRGQLNQPQHF. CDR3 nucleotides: TGTGCCAGCAGTTTGAGGGGACAGCTCAATCAGCCCCAGCATTTT. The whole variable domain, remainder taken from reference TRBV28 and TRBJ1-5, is DVKVTQSSRYLVKRTGEKVFLECVQDMDHENMFWYRQDPGLGLRLIYFSYDVKMKEKGDIPEGYSVSREKKERFSLILESASTNQTSMYLCASSLRGQLNQPQHFGDGTRLSIL.

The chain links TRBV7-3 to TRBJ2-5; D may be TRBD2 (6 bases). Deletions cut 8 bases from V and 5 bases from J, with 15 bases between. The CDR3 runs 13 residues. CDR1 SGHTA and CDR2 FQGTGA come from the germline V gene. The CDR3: CASARGARETQYF. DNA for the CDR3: TGTGCCAGCGCTCGCGGGGCGAGGGAGACCCAGTACTTC.

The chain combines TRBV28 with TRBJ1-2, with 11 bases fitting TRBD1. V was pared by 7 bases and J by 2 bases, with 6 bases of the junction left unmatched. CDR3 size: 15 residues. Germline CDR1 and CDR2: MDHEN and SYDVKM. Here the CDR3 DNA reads TGTGCCAGCACCCACGGGGACAGGGGGAACTATGGCTACACCTTC. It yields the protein CASTHGDRGNYGYTF.

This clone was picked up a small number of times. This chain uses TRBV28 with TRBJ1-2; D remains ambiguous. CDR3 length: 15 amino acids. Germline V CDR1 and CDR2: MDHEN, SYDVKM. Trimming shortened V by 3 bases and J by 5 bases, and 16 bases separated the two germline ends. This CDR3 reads CASSLSLGARYGYTF. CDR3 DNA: TGTGCCAGCAGTTTGAGCCTGGGCGCAAGGTATGGCTACACCTTC.

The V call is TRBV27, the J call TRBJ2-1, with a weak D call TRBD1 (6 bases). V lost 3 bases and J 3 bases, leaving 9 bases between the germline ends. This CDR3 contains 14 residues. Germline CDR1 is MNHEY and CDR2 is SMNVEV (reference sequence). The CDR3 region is CASSLRTDYNEQFF. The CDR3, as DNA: TGTGCCAGCAGTTTGCGGACAGACTACAATGAGCAGTTCTTC.

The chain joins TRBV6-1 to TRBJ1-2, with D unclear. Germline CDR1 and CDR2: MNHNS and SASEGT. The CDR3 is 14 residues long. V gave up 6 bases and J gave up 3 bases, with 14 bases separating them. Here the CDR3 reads CASRPGGPDYGYTF. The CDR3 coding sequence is TGTGCCAGCAGGCCAGGAGGCCCCGACTATGGCTACACCTTC.

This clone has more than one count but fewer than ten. CDR3 nucleotide sequence: TGTGCCAGCAGCCCCTGGACAGGGACGGAGACCCAGTACTTC. This translates into CASSPWTGTETQYF. This chain uses TRBV7-9 with TRBJ2-5; 8 bases map to TRBD1. The CDR3 is 14 residues long. From germline, CDR1 is SEHNR and CDR2 FQNEAQ (reference sequence). V lost 5 bases, J lost 5 bases, and 7 bases stayed unmatched.

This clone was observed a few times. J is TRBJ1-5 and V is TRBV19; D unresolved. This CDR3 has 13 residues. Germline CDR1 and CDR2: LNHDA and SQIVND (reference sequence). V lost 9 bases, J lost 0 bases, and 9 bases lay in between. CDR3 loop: CASQILSNQPQHF. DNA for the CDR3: TGTGCCAGCCAGATCCTTAGCAATCAGCCCCAGCATTTT.